This T cell receptor beta chain was identified in a study of T cell changes during pregnancy in multiple sclerosis (dated by TCRdb to between 2018 and 2021). Regarding the research as a whole: The study examined how the T cell repertoire changed over the course of pregnancy in women with multiple sclerosis.

Library preparation used the immunoSEQ multiplex PCR assay. TCRdb re-hosts the immuneACCESS table, in-frame sequences only. Its copies lack some clones; in the studies checked, an unresolved V gene accounts for under half of them, and the cause for the rest is not known. The sample table records around 60,000 clones; about 90% of these occur just once. Jointly, the top ten make up roughly 2.6% of the sample. A word on this clone: It has no known antigen specificity. The record has no base qualities; no much larger clone is one base away. This same CDR3 is encoded by further DNA sequences in the sample.

The V end gives up 6 bases and the J end 7 bases, leaving 6 bases in the junction not matched to a gene. The CDR1 and CDR2 encoded by the germline V gene are SQVTM and ANQGSEA. The CDR3 runs 13 residues from the cysteine to the phenylalanine. The sequence is cut down to CDR3 DNA, 39 bases in frame from base 1. This TCR was recovered from a female donor in good health, enrolled as a control in a pregnancy study. In this chain, TRBV29-1 is recombined with TRBJ2-1, and TRBD2 aligns with 10 junction nucleotides. This material consisted of peripheral blood, taken in the second trimester of pregnancy. The sequenced DNA is TGCAGCGTGGTAGGACTAGCGGAAAATGAGCAGTTCTTC. It codes for CSVVGLAENEQFF.